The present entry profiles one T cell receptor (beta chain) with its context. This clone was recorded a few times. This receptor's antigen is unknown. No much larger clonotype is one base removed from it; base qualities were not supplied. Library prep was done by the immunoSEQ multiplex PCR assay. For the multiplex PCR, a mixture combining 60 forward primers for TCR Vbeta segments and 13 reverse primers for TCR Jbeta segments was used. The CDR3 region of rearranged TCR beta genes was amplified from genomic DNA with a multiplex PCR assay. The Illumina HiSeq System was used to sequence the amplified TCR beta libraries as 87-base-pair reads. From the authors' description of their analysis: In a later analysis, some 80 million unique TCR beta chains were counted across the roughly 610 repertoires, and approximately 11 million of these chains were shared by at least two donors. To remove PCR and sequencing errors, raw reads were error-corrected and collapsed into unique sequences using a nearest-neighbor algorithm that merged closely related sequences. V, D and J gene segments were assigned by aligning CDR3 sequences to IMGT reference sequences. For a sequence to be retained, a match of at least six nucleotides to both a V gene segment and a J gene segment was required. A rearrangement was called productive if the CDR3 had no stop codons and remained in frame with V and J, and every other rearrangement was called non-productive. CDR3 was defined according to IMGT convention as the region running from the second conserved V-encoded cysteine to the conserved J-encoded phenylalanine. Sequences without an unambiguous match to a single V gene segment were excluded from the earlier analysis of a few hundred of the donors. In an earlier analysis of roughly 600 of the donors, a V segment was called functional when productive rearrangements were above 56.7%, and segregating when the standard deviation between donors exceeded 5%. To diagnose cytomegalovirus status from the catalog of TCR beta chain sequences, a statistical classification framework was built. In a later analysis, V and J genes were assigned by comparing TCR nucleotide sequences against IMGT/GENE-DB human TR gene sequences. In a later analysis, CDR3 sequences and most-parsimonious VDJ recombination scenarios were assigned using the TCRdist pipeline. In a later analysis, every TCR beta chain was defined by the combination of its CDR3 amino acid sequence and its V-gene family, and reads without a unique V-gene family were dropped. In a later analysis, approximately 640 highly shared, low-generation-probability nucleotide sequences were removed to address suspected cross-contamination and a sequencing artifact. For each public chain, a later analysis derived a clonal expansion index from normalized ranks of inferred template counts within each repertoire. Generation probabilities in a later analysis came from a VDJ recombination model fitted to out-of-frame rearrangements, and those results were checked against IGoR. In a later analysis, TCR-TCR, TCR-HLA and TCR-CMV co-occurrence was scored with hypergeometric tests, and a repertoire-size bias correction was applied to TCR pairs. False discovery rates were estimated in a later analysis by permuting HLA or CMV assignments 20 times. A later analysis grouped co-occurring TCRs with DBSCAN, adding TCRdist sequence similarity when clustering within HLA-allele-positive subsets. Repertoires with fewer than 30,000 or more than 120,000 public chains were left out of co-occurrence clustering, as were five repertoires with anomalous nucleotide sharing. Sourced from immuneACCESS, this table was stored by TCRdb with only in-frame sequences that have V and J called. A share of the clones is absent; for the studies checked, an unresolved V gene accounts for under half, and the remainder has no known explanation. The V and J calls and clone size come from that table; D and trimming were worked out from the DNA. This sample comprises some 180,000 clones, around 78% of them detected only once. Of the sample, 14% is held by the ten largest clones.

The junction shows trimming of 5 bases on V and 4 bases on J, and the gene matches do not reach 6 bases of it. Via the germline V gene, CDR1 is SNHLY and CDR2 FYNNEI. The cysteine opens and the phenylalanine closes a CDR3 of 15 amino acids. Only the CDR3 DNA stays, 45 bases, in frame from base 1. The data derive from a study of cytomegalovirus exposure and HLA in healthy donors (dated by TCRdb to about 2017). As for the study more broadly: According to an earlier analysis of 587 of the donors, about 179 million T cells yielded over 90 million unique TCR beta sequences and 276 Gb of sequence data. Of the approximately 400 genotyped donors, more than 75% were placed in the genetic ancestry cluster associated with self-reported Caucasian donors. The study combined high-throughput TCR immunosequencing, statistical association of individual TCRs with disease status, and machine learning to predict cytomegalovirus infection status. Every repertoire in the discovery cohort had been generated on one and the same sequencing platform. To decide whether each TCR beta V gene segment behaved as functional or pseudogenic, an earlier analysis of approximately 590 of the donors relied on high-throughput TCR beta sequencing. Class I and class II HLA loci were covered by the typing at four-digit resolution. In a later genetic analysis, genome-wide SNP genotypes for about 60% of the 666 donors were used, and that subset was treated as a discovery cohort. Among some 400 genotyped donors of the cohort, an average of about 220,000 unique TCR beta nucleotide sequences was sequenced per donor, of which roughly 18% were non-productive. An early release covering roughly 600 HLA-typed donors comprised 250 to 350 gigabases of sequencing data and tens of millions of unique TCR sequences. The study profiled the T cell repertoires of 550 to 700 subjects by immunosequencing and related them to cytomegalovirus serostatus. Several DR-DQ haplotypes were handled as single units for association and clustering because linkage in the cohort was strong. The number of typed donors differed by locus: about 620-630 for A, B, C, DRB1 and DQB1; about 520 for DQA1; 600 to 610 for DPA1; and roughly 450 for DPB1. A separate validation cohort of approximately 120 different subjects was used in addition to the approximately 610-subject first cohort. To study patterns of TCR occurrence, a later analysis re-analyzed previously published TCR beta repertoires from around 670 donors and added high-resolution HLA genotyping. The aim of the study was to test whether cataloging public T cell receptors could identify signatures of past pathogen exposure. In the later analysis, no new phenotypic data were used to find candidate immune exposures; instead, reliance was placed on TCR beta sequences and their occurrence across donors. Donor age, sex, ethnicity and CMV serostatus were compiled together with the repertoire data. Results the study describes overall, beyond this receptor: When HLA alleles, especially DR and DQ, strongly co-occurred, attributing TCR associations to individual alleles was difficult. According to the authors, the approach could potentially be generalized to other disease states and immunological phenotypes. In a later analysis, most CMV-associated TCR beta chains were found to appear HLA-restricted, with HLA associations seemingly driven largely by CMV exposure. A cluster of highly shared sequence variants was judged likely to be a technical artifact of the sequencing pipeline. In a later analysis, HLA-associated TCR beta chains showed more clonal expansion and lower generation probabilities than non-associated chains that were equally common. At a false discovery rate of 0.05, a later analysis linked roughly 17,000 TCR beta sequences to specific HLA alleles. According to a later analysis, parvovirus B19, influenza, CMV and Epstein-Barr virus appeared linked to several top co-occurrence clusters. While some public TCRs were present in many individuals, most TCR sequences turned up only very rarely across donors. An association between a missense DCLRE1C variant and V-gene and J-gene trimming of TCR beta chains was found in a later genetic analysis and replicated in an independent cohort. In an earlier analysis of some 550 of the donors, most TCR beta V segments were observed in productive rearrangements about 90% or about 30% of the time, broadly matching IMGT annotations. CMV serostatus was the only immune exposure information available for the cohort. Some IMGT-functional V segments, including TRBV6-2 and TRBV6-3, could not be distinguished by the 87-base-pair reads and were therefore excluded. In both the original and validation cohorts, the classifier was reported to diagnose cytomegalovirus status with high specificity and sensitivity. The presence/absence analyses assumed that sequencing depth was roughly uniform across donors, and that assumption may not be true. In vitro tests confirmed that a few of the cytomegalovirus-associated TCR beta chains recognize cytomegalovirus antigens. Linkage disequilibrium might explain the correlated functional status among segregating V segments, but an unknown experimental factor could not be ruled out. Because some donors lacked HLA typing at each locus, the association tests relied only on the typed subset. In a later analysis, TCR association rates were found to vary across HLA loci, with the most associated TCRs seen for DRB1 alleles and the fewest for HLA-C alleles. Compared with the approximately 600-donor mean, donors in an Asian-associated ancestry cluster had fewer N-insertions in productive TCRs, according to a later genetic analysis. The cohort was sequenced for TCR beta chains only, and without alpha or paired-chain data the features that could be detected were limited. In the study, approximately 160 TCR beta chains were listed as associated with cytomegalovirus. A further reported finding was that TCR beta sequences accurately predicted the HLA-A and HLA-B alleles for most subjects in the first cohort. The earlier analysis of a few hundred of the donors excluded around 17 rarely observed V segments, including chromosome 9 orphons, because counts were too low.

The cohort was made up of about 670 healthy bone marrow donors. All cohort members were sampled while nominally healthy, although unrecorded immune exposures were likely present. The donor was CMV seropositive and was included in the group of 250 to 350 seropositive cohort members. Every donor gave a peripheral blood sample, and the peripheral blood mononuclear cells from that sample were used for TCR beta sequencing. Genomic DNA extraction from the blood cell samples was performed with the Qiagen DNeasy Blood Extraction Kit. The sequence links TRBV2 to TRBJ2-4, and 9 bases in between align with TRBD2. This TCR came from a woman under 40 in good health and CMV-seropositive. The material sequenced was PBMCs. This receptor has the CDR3 CASSPGGGAKNIQYF. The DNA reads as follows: TGTGCCAGCAGTCCCGGCGGGGGGGCAAAAAACATTCAGTACTTC.